The T cell receptor beta chain under discussion was sequenced for a study of Ad26.COV2.S vaccination and SARS-CoV-2 variants. Here immunoSEQ multiplex PCR was the method, and the copy in TCRdb shows in-frame clones only, minus some. The data hold about 350,000 clones, with 70% to 90% observed a single time. Treatment in this sample: around 19 received Ad26.COV2.S at low or high dose, single or two shots; 5 received placebo; per-sample allocation not given. At day 63 after the first vaccine or placebo injection, samples were drawn. The germline V gene encodes CDR1 LGHNT and CDR2 FRNRAP. Losses at the gene ends were 7 bases for V and 5 bases for J; bases not matched to a gene: 9. The CDR3 consists of 14 residues.

This sequence joins TRBV12-5 and TRBJ2-7; 9 bases are shared with TRBD1. This sequence originates from a person between 18 and 59 years old who received the Ad26.COV2.S COVID-19 vaccine or a placebo. The input for sequencing was peripheral blood, taken in a trial of Ad26.COV2.S vaccine versus placebo. CDR3 in amino acids: CASAPTGGLHEQYF. The CDR3 DNA sequence: TGTGCTAGTGCCCCGACAGGGGGACTTCACGAGCAGTACTTC.